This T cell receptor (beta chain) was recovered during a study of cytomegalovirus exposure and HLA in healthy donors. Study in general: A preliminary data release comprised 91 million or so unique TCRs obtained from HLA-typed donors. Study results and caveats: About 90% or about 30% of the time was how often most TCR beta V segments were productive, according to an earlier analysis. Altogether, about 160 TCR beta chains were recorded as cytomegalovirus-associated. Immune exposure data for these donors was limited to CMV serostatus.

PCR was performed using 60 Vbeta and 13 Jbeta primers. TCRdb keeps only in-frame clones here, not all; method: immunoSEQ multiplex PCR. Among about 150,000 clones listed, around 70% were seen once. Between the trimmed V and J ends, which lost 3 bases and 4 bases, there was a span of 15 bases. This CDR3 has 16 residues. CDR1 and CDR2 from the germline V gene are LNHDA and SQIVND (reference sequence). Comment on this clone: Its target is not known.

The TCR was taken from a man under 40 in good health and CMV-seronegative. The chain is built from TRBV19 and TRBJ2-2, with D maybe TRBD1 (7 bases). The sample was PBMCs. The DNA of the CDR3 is TGTGCCAGTAGTATGACAGGGCTGGGGGGCACCGGGGAGCTGTTTTTT. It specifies CASSMTGLGGTGELFF.